These 8 T cell receptor beta chains were all obtained from the same sample, sequenced in a study of cytomegalovirus exposure and HLA in healthy donors (TCRdb year 2017). The library was generated by the immunoSEQ multiplex PCR assay. A mixture of 60 forward primers for TCR Vbeta segments and 13 reverse primers for TCR Jbeta segments was used in the multiplex PCR. TCRdb re-hosts the immuneACCESS table, in-frame sequences only. Its copies lack some clones; in the studies checked, an unresolved V gene accounts for under half of them, and the cause for the rest is not known. The sample contains under 150,000 clones, 80% to 85% of them found a single time. 2.5% of the sample lies in the top ten. The sample consisted of PBMCs. Source of these receptors: a boy aged 2 to 10 in good health and CMV-seronegative.

V is TRBV6-5 and J is TRBJ1-1; the D gene is possibly TRBD1 (5 bases). V lost 5 bases to trimming and J lost 5 bases, with 15 bases between them. Germline V gene sequence: CDR1 MNHEY, CDR2 SVGAGI. This CDR3 spans 14 amino acids. CDR3 DNA sequence: TGTGCCAGCAGTCTAACTAGGGGAGGGACTGAAGCTTTCTTT. Translated, it gives CASSLTRGGTEAFF.

The chain combines TRBV6-1 with TRBJ1-2; D remains unclear. Germline lookup yields CDR1 MNHNS and CDR2 SASEGT. The CDR3 spans 12 residues. V lost 8 bases to trimming and J lost 0 bases, with 7 bases between them. The CDR3 region is CASQRANYGYTF. The CDR3 region has the DNA TGTGCCAGCCAACGAGCTAACTATGGCTACACCTTC.

The rearrangement links TRBV4-1 to TRBJ2-7; D ambiguous. This CDR3 contains 15 residues. CDR1 is MGHRA, CDR2 YSYEKL, per germline. V lost 1 base to trimming and J lost 0 bases, with 10 bases between them. Written as DNA, the CDR3 is TGCGCCAGCAGCCAAGCGATACAATCCTCCTACGAGCAGTACTTC. Encoded protein: CASSQAIQSSYEQYF.

This chain uses TRBV15 with TRBJ2-5; 8 nucleotides align to TRBD1. The J call is in doubt because the DNA end fits TRBJ2-7 better. Looked up from germline, CDR1 is LNHNV and CDR2 is YYDKDF (reference sequence). The CDR3 totals 15 residues. The CDR3 is CATSRDFQGASEQYF. As DNA, the CDR3 is TGTGCCACCAGCAGAGATTTCCAGGGGGCAAGCGAGCAGTACTTC.

The gene calls are TRBV6-5 and TRBJ1-2; the match to TRBD1 covers 10 bases. CDR1 is MNHEY and CDR2 is SVGAGI in the germline V gene. After removal of 5 bases from V and 6 bases from J, the junction contained 6 bases not matched to a gene. CDR3 length: 14 amino acids. The CDR3 loop reads CASSPGQGQDGYTF. In DNA form, the CDR3 reads TGTGCCAGCAGTCCGGGACAGGGGCAAGATGGCTACACCTTC.

This clone was found once. The V call is TRBV2, the J call TRBJ2-2; 8 bases fit TRBD2. The germline CDR1 and CDR2 sequences are SNHLY and FYNNEI. J gave up 7 bases and V 4 bases, and 5 bases lay outside the gene matches. CDR3 size: 14 residues. CDR3 DNA sequence: TGTGCCAGCAGTGTATTAGCGGGGCGCGGGGAGCTGTTTTTT. Its translation: CASSVLAGRGELFF.

This chain uses TRBV19 with TRBJ2-3, with 13 bases fitting TRBD2. Germline CDR1 reads LNHDA; CDR2 reads SQIVND (reference sequence). The CDR3 length is 17 residues. After removal of 5 bases from V and 1 base from J, the junction contained 6 bases not matched to a gene. CDR3 sequence: CASSFSGLAGGTDTQYF. The CDR3 DNA sequence: TGTGCCAGTAGTTTCTCTGGACTAGCGGGGGGCACAGATACGCAGTATTTT.

The chain has TRBV6-6 and TRBJ2-5; TRBD2 might be the D (5 bases). CDR1 is MNHNY, CDR2 SVGAGI, per germline (reference sequence). Trimming shortened V by 2 bases and J by 2 bases, and 9 bases separated the two germline ends. This CDR3 has 14 residues. CDR3 DNA sequence: TGTGCCAGCAGTTACGGGGAGATACAAGAGACCCAGTACTTC. Residues: CASSYGEIQETQYF.